Listed below are T cell receptor beta chains from one sample, sequenced in a study of cytomegalovirus exposure and HLA in healthy donors. Sequenced by immunoSEQ multiplex PCR; TCRdb stores in-frame clones only, minus some. The profile shows under 65,000 clones, 95% of them singletons. Sequences were obtained from PBMCs. These TCRs come from a woman aged 18 to 35 in good health and CMV-seropositive. CDR3s include the opening cysteine and the closing phenylalanine or tryptophan. D genes are given only for firm matches.

v_gene,j_gene,d_gene,CDR3aa,CDR3nt
TRBV5-1,TRBJ1-2,TRBD1,CASSVDRGLGNGYTF,TGCGCCAGCAGCGTCGACAGGGGGCTAGGAAATGGCTACACCTTC
TRBV19,TRBJ2-1,NA,CASRGGQRGNEQFF,TGTGCCAGTAGAGGAGGCCAGCGAGGCAATGAGCAGTTCTTC
TRBV7-9,TRBJ2-7,NA,CASSLGAPQYF,TGTGCCAGCAGCTTAGGAGCCCCGCAGTACTTC
TRBV5-4,TRBJ1-2,NA,CASSLGAVNYGYTF,TGTGCCAGCAGCTTGGGGGCAGTTAACTATGGCTACACCTTC
TRBV13,TRBJ2-2,NA,CATPLASNTGELFF,TGTGCCACCCCCTTGGCTTCGAACACCGGGGAGCTGTTTTTT
TRBV4-2,TRBJ2-7,NA,CASSPNRAYEQYF,TGTGCCAGCAGCCCCAATCGGGCCTACGAGCAGTACTTC
TRBV7-2,TRBJ1-2,NA,CASSSSSIGGVSGGYTF,TGTGCCAGCAGCTCAAGTAGTATAGGGGGAGTATCCGGGGGCTACACCTTC
TRBV10-3,TRBJ2-5,TRBD2,CAISKASGGVQETQYF,TGTGCCATCAGTAAGGCTAGCGGGGGTGTACAAGAGACCCAGTACTTC
TRBV11-2,TRBJ2-3,TRBD2,CATALGSGRKDTQYF,TGTGCCACCGCCCTTGGTAGCGGGCGGAAAGATACGCAGTATTTT
TRBV6-1,TRBJ2-7,TRBD1,CASSEVRYTGGKAYEQYF,TGTGCCAGCAGTGAAGTGAGGTATACAGGGGGCAAGGCCTACGAGCAGTACTTC
TRBV30,TRBJ2-3,TRBD2,CAWTRLAGGVTDTQYF,TGTGCCTGGACCCGACTAGCGGGAGGGGTCACAGATACGCAGTATTTT
TRBV19,TRBJ1-5,TRBD1,CASKTGGINQPQHF,TGTGCCAGTAAGACAGGGGGGATCAATCAGCCCCAGCATTTT
TRBV11-3,TRBJ2-3,NA,CASSFTGLGDTQYF,TGTGCCAGCAGCTTTACAGGGTTGGGAGATACGCAGTATTTT
TRBV28,TRBJ2-7,TRBD1,CASSLRGRYEQYF,TGTGCCAGCAGTCTCAGGGGGCGGTACGAGCAGTACTTC